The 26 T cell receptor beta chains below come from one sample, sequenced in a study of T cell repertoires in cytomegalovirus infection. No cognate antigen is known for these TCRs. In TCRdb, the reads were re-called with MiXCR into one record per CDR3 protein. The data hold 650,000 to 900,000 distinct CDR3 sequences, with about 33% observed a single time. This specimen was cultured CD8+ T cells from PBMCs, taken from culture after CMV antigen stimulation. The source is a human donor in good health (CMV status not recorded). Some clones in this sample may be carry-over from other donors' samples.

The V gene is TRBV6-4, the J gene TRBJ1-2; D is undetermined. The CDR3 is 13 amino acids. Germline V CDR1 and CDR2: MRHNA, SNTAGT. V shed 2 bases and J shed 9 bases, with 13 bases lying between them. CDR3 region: CASSDGDLTRYTF. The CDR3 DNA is TGTGCCAGCAGTGACGGGGATTTGACGCGCTACACCTTC.

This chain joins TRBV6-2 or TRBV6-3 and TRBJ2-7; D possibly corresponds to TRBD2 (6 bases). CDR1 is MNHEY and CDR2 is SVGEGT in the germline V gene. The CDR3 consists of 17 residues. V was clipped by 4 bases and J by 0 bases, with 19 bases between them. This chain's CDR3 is CASSSSSGLAGSYEQYV. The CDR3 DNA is TGTGCCAGCAGTTCTTCATCGGGACTCGCTGGCTCCTACGAGCAGTACGTC.

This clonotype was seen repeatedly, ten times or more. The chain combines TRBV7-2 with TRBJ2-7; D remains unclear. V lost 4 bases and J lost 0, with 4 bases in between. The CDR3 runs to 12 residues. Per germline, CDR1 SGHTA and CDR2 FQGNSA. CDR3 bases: TGTGCCAGCAGCTGGAGCTCCTACGAGCAGTACGTC. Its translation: CASSWSSYEQYV.

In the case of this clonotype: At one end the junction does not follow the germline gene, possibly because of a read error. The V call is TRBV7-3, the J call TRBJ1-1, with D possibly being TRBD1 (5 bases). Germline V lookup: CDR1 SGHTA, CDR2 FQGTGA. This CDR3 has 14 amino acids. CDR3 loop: CVSSLESGVTEAFF. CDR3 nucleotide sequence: TGTGTCAGCAGCTTAGAATCGGGGGTGACTGAAGCTTTCTTT.

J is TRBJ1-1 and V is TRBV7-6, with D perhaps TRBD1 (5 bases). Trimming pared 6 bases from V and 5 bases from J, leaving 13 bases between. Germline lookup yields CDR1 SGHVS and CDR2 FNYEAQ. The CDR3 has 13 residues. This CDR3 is CASRGRGGTEAFF. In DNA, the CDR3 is TGTGCCAGCAGGGGGCGGGGGGGGACTGAAGCTTTCTTT.

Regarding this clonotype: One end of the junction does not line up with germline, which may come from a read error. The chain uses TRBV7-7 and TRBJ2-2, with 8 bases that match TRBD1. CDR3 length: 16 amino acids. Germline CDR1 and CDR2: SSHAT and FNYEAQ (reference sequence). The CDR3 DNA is TGTGCTAGCAGCTCTCAAGGACAGGGTGTGACCGGGGAGCTGTTTTTT. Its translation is CASSSQGQGVTGELFF.

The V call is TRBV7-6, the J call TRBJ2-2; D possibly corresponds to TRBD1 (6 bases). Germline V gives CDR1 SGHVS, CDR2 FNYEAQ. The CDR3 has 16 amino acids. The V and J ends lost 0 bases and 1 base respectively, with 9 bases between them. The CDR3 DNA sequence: TGTGCCAGCAGCTTAGCTCCGGACAGGAACACCGGGGAGCTGTTTTTT. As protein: CASSLAPDRNTGELFF. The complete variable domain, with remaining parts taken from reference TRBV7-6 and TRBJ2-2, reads GAGVSQSPRYKVTKRGQDVALRCDPISGHVSLYWYRQALGQGPEFLTYFNYEAQQDKSGLPNDRFSAERPEGSISTLTIQRTEQRDSAMYRCASSLAPDRNTGELFFGEGSRLTVL.

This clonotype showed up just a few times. The CDR3 DNA is TGTGCCAGCAGTGAACATCGGGGCAATCAGCCCCAGCATTTT. Amino acid sequence: CASSEHRGNQPQHF. The chain combines TRBV6-1 with TRBJ1-5; D is unclear. Germline values: CDR1 MNHNS, CDR2 SASEGT. V was cut by 2 bases and J by 2 bases, with 7 bases left in between. The CDR3 is 14 amino acids.

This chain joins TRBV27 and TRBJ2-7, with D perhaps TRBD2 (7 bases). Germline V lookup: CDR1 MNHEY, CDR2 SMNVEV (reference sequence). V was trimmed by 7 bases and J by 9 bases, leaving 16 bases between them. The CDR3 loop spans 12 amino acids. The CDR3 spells CASMVTGGPQYF. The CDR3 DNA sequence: TGTGCCAGCATGGTCACCGGGGGGCCGCAGTACTTC.

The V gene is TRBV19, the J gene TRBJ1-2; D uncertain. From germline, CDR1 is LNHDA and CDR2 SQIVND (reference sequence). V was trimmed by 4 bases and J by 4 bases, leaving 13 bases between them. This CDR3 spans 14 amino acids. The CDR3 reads CASSNPGSGYGYTF. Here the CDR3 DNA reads TGTGCCAGTAGTAACCCGGGAAGCGGCTATGGCTACACCTTC.

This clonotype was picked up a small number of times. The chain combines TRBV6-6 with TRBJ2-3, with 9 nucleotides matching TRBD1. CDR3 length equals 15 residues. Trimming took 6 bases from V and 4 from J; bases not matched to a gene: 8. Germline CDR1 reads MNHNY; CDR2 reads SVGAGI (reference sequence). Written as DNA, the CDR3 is TGTGCCAGCAGCCAAACAGGGGGCAGGGCAGATACGCAGTATTTT. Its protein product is CASSQTGGRADTQYF.

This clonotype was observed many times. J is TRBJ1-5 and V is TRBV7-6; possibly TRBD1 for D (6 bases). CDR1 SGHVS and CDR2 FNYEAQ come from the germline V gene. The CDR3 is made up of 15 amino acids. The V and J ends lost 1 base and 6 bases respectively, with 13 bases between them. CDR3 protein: CASSLETGIFQPQHF. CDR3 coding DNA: TGTGCCAGCAGCTTAGAGACAGGTATCTTTCAGCCCCAGCATTTT.

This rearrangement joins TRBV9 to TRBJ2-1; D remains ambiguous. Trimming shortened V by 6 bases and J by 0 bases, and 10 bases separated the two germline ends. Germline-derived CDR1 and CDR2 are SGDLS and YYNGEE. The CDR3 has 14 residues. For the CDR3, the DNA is TGTGCCAGCAACCGACTGGCCTCCTACAATGAGCAGTTCTTC. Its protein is CASNRLASYNEQFF.

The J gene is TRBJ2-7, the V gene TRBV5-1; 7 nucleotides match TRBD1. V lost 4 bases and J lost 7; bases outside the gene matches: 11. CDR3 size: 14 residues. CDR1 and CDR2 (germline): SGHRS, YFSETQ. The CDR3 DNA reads TGCGCCAGCAGCCCCGGGACAGCCAAGGAGGAGCAGTACTTC. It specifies CASSPGTAKEEQYF.

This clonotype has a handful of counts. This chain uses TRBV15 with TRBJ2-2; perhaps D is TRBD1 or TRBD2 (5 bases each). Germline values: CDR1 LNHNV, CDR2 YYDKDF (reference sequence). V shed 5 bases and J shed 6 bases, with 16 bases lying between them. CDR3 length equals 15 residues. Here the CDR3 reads CATSGGTRFPGELFF. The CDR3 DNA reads TGTGCCACCAGCGGTGGGACCCGATTTCCCGGGGAGCTGTTTTTT. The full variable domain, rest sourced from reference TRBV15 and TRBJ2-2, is DAMVIQNPRYQVTQFGKPVTLSCSQTLNHNVMYWYQQKSSQAPKLLFHYYDKDFNNEADTPDNFQSRRPNTSFCFLDIRSPGLGDTAMYLCATSGGTRFPGELFFGEGSRLTVL.

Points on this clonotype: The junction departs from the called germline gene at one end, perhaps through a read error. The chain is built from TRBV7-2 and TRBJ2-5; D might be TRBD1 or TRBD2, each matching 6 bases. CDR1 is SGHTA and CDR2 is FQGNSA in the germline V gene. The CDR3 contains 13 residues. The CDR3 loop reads CASSPMEGETRYF. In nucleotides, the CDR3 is TGTGCCAGCAGCCCCATGGAGGGGGAGACCCGGTACTTC.

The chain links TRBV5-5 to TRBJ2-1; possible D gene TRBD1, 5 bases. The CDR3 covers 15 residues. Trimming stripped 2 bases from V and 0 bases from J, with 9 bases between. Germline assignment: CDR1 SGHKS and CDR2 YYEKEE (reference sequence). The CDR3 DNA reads TGTGCCAGCAGCTTAGGACATCTCTCCTACAATGAGCAGTTCTTC. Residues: CASSLGHLSYNEQFF.

The CDR3: CASSSPDTAGSRELFF. The CDR3, as DNA: TGTGCCAGCAGCTCTCCGGACACCGCGGGGTCCCGGGAGCTGTTTTTT. This sequence joins TRBV11-3 and TRBJ2-2; a weak D match, TRBD2 (6 bases). The CDR3 contains 16 residues. The germline V gene encodes CDR1 SGHNT and CDR2 YENEEA. The germline V and J ends were trimmed by 4 bases and 9 bases, with 21 bases remaining between them.

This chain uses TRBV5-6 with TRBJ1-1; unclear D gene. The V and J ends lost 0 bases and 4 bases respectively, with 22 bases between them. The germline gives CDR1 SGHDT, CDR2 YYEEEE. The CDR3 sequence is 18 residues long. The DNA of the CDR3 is TGTGCCAGCAGCTTGGAGGCCGGGATCGGATGGGTGGCCACTGAAGCTTTCTTT. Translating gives CASSLEAGIGWVATEAFF.

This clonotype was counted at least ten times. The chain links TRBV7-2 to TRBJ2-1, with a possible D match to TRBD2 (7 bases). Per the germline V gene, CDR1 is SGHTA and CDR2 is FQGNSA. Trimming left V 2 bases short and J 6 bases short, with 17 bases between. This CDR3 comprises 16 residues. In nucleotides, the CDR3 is TGTGCCAGCAGCTTACTCACTGGGGGGGCGAGCAATGAGCAGTTCTTC. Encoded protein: CASSLLTGGASNEQFF.

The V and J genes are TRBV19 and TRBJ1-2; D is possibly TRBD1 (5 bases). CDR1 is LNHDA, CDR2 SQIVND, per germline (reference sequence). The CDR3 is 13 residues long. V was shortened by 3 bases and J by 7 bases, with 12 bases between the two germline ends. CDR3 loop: CASSIGQGGGYTF. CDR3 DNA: TGTGCCAGTAGTATCGGGCAGGGTGGTGGCTACACCTTC. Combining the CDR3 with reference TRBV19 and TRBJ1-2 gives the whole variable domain DGGITQSPKYLFRKEGQNVTLSCEQNLNHDAMYWYRQDPGQGLRLIYYSQIVNDFQKGDIAEGYSVSREKKESFPLTVTSAQKNPTAFYLCASSIGQGGGYTFGSGTRLTVV.

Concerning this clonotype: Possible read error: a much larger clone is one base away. The CDR3 nucleotides are TGTGCCAGCAGCGCACTAGCGGGGGGCACAGATACGCAGTATTTT. Its translation is CASSALAGGTDTQYF. The rearrangement joins TRBV7-3 to TRBJ2-3; 11 bases match TRBD2. Germline V gene lookup returns CDR1 SGHTA and CDR2 FQGTGA. Trimming took 5 bases from V and 1 from J; bases not matched to a gene: 2. The CDR3 runs to 15 residues.

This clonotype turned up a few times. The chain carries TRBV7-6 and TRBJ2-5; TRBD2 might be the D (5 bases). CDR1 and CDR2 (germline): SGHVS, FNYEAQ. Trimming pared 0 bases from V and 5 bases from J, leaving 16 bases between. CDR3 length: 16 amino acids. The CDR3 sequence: CASSLAGISGVETQYF. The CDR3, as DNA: TGTGCCAGCAGCTTAGCGGGGATTTCCGGGGTGGAGACCCAGTACTTC.

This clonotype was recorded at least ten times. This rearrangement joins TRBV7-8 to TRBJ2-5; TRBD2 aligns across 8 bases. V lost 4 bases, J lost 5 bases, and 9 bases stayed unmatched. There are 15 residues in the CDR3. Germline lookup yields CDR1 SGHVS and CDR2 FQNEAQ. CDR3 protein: CASSSPGGGRETQYF. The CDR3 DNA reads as TGTGCCAGCAGCTCCCCGGGGGGGGGGAGGGAGACCCAGTACTTC.

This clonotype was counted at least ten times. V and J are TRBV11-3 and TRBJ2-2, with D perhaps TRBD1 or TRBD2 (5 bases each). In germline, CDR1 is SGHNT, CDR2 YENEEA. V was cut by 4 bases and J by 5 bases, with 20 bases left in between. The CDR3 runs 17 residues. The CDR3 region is CASSSWDGGNKTGELFF. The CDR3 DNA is TGTGCCAGCAGCTCCTGGGACGGTGGAAATAAGACCGGGGAGCTGTTTTTT.

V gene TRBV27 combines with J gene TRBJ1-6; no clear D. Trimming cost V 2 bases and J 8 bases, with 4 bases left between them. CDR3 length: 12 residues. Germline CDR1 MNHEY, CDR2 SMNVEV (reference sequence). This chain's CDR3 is CASSLTHSPLHF. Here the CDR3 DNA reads TGTGCCAGCAGTTTAACTCATTCACCCCTCCACTTT.